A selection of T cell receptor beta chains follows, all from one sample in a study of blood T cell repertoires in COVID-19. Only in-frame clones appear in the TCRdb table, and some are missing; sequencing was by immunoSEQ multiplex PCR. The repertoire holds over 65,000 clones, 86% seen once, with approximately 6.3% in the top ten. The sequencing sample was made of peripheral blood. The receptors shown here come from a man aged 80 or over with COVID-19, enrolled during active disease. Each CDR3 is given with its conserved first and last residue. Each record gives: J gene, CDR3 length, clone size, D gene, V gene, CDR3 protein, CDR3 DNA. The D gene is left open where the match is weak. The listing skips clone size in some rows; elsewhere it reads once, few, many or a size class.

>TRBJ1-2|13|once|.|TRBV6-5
CASSDRFNYGYTF
TGTGCCAGCAGCGACAGGTTCAACTATGGCTACACCTTC
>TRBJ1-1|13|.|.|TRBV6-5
CASSQTSNTEAFF
TGTGCCAGCAGTCAGACATCGAACACTGAAGCTTTCTTT
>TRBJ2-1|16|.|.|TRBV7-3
CASSPIGILNYNEQFF
TGTGCCAGCAGCCCGATCGGGATACTTAACTACAATGAGCAGTTCTTC
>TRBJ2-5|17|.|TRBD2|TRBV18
CASSKVMLAGDQETQYF
TGTGCCAGCTCAAAGGTTATGCTAGCGGGGGACCAAGAGACCCAGTACTTC
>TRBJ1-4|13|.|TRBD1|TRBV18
CASSRQGGEKLFF
TGTGCCAGCTCACGACAGGGAGGCGAAAAACTGTTTTTT
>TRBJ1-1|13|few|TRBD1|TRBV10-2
CASSPDRGRQAFF
TGCGCCAGCAGTCCGGACAGGGGGCGCCAAGCTTTCTTT
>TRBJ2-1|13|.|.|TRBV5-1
CASSLSRNNEQFF
TGCGCCAGCAGCCTTAGCCGAAACAATGAGCAGTTCTTC
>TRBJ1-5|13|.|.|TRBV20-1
CSASNRAGEPQHF
TGCAGTGCTAGTAACAGGGCGGGTGAGCCCCAGCATTTT
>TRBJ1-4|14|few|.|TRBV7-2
CASSFTGIGEKLFF
TGTGCCAGCAGCTTTACAGGGATAGGAGAAAAACTGTTTTTT
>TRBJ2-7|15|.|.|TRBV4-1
CASSHETAGGYEQYF
TGCGCCAGCAGCCATGAGACAGCGGGTGGCTACGAGCAGTACTTC
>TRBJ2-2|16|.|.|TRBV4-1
CASSQELGRGTGELFF
TGCGCCAGCAGCCAAGAACTGGGGCGCGGCACCGGGGAGCTGTTTTTT
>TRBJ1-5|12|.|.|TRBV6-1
CASSFLNQPQHF
TGTGCCAGCAGTTTCCTGAATCAGCCCCAGCATTTT
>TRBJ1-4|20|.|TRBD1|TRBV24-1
CATSDLGGNRGVVTNEKLFF
TGTGCCACCAGTGATTTAGGGGGGAACAGGGGGGTTGTGACTAATGAAAAACTGTTTTTT
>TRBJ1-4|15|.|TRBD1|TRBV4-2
CASSQEGQGNEKLFF
TGTGCCAGCAGCCAAGAGGGACAGGGGAATGAAAAACTGTTTTTT
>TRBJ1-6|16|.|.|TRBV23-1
CASSQCRGPYNSPLHF
TGCGCCAGCAGTCAATGCAGGGGACCCTATAATTCACCCCTCCACTTT
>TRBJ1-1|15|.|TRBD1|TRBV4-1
CASSRGTGGYTEAFF
TGCGCCAGCAGCCGAGGGACAGGAGGGTATACTGAAGCTTTCTTT
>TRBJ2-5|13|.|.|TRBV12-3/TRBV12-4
CASSLQTQETQYF
TGTGCCAGCAGTTTACAGACTCAAGAGACCCAGTACTTC
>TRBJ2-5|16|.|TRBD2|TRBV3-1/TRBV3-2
CASSPRAGGRKETQYF
TGTGCCAGCAGTCCGCGAGCGGGGGGGCGGAAAGAGACCCAGTACTTC
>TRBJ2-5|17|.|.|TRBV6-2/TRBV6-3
CASSYSTIGRGRETQYF
TGTGCCAGCAGTTACTCGACTATTGGCAGGGGCCGAGAGACCCAGTACTTC
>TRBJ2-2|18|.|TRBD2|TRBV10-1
CASSERSGALFSTGELFF
TGCGCCAGCAGTGAGAGGAGCGGGGCCCTCTTCAGCACCGGGGAGCTGTTTTTT
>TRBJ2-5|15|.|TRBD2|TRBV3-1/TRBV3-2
CASSPTSGGGETQYF
TGTGCCAGCAGCCCCACTAGCGGGGGGGGAGAGACCCAGTACTTC
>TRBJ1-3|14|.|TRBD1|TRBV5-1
CASSLTGVGNTIYF
TGCGCCAGCAGCTTGACAGGGGTTGGAAACACCATATATTTT
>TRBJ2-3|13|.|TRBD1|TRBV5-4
CASSWTGTDTQYF
TGTGCCAGCAGCTGGACAGGGACAGATACGCAGTATTTT
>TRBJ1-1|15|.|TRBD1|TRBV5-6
CASSLGGGLNTEAFF
TGTGCCAGCAGCTTGGGAGGGGGCTTGAACACTGAAGCTTTCTTT
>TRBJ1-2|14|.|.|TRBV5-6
CASSRGHFNYGYTF
TGTGCCAGCAGCAGGGGACACTTTAACTATGGCTACACCTTC
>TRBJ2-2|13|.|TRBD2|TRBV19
CASNKRGVGELFF
TGTGCCAGTAATAAGCGGGGAGTCGGGGAGCTGTTTTTT
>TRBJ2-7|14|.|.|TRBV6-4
CASSPYVQSYEQYF
TGTGCCAGCAGTCCCTATGTACAGTCCTACGAGCAGTACTTC
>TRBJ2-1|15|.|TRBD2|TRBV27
CASGLSGAQYNEQFF
TGTGCCAGCGGATTAAGCGGGGCCCAATACAATGAGCAGTTCTTC
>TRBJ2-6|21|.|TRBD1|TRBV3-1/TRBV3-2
CASSRAGPGQGVSAGANVLTF
TGTGCCAGCAGCCGGGCTGGACCGGGACAGGGAGTATCCGCTGGGGCCAACGTCCTGACTTTC
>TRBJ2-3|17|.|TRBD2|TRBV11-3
CASSLDPTSGGANTQYF
TGTGCCAGCAGCCTGGACCCGACTAGCGGGGGGGCGAATACGCAGTATTTT
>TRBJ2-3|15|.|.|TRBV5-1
CASSLGTQGTDTQYF
TGCGCCAGCAGCTTGGGTACTCAGGGCACAGATACGCAGTATTTT
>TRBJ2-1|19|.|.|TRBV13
CASSLRGLASTVSRNEQFF
TGTGCCAGCAGCTTACGAGGGCTGGCGTCGACTGTATCGAGGAATGAGCAGTTCTTC
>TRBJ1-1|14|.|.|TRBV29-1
CSAAAGKTNTEAFF
TGCAGCGCCGCGGCAGGGAAGACGAACACTGAAGCTTTCTTT
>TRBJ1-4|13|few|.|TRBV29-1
CSAGPLEGEKLFF
TGCAGCGCCGGGCCCCTGGAGGGGGAAAAACTGTTTTTT
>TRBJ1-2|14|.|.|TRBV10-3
CAIRGGQNLYGYTF
TGTGCCATCAGAGGTGGACAGAATTTGTATGGCTACACCTTC
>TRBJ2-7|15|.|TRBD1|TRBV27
CASSSRDSRPYEQYF
TGTGCCAGCAGTTCCCGGGACAGTCGTCCCTACGAGCAGTACTTC
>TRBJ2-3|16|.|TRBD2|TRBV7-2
CASSSGASGRTDTQYF
TGTGCCAGCAGCTCCGGGGCTAGCGGGCGCACAGATACGCAGTATTTT
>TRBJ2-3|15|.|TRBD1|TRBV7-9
CASSQGTGSTDTQYF
TGTGCCAGCAGCCAGGGGACAGGGAGTACAGATACGCAGTATTTT
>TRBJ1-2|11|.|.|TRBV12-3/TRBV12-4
CASSQAYGYTF
TGTGCCAGCAGTCAGGCGTATGGCTACACCTTC
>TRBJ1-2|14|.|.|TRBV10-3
CAISESGRGNGYTF
TGTGCCATCAGTGAGTCGGGCCGGGGAAATGGCTACACCTTC
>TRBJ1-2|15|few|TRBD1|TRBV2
CASSEGQAQIYGYTF
TGTGCCAGCAGTGAGGGACAGGCCCAAATCTATGGCTACACCTTC
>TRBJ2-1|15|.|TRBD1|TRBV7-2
CASSFRDRAYNEQFF
TGTGCCAGCAGCTTCCGGGACAGGGCCTACAATGAGCAGTTCTTC
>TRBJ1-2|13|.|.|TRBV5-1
CASSPVADYGYTF
TGCGCCAGCAGCCCCGTCGCGGACTATGGCTACACCTTC
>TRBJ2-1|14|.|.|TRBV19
CASMEGYGYNEQFF
TGTGCCAGTATGGAGGGTTATGGATACAATGAGCAGTTCTTC
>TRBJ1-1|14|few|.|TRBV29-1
CSIPGGGMDTEAFF
TGCAGCATACCCGGGGGAGGTATGGACACTGAAGCTTTCTTT
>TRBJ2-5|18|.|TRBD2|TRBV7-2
CASSLESGGAGRQETQYF
TGTGCCAGCAGCTTAGAGAGCGGGGGGGCCGGGCGGCAAGAGACCCAGTACTTC
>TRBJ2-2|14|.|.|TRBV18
CASSPRDYTGELFF
TGTGCCAGCTCACCACGTGACTACACCGGGGAGCTGTTTTTT
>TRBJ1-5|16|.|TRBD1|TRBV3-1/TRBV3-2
CASSLPFDRVGQPQHF
TGTGCCAGCAGCCTTCCATTCGACAGGGTAGGCCAGCCCCAGCATTTT
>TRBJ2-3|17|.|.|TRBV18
CASSPYSGEGVTDTQYF
TGTGCCAGCTCACCATACTCAGGGGAAGGCGTTACAGATACGCAGTATTTT
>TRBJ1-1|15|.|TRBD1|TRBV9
CASNRQGSQNTEAFF
TGTGCCAGCAACCGACAGGGGAGTCAGAACACTGAAGCTTTCTTT
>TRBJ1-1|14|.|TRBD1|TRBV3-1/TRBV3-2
CASSPVTGGTEAFF
TGTGCCAGCAGCCCTGTGACAGGGGGCACTGAAGCTTTCTTT
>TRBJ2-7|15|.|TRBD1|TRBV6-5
CASRRQGDPSYEQYF
TGTGCCAGCAGGCGACAGGGGGACCCCTCCTACGAGCAGTACTTC
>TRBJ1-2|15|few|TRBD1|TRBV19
CASAPGQGAGYGYTF
TGTGCCAGTGCCCCGGGGCAGGGGGCAGGCTATGGCTACACCTTC
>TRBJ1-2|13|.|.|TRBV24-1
CATSESRDYGYTF
TGTGCCACCAGTGAATCCCGGGACTATGGCTACACCTTC
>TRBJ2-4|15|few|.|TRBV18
CASSPGQGRVDIQYF
TGTGCCAGCTCACCAGGGCAGGGAAGGGTGGACATTCAGTACTTC